This is a list of T cell receptor beta chains from one sample in a study of blood T cell repertoires in COVID-19. The assay was immunoSEQ multiplex PCR, and TCRdb's table has in-frame clones only and misses some. This table holds 70,000 to 100,000 clones, roughly 70% found once. Sequenced input: peripheral blood. All receptors derive from a woman aged 60 to 75 in a cohort sampled during active or convalescent COVID-19. Each CDR3 is given with its conserved first and last residue. D genes are given only for firm matches. Size values are once, few and many counts, or a class for expanded clones, and some rows have none.

clone size | D gene | J gene | V gene | CDR3 protein | CDR3 DNA
NA | NA | TRBJ2-2 | TRBV5-1 | CASSLEPTGRTNTGELFF | TGCGCCAGCAGCTTGGAACCGACAGGCCGCACGAACACCGGGGAGCTGTTTTTT
few | TRBD1 | TRBJ1-5 | TRBV5-1 | CASSLGQTSNQPQHF | TGCGCCAGCAGCCTGGGACAGACTAGCAATCAGCCCCAGCATTTT
NA | NA | TRBJ1-1 | TRBV6-1 | CASSEIRGAAEAFF | TGTGCCAGCAGTGAAATTAGGGGCGCCGCTGAAGCTTTCTTT
NA | NA | TRBJ1-6 | TRBV30 | CAWSGRHGGGSPLHF | TGTGCCTGGAGTGGACGACATGGGGGCGGTTCACCCCTCCACTTT
NA | NA | TRBJ1-5 | TRBV6-4 | CASSDSQGQPQHF | TGTGCCAGCAGTGACTCACAGGGTCAGCCCCAGCATTTT
NA | NA | TRBJ2-3 | TRBV24-1 | CATSDAAGSDTQYF | TGTGCCACCAGTGACGCGGCGGGGTCAGATACGCAGTATTTT
once | TRBD1 | TRBJ2-7 | TRBV7-3 | CASSPSPVGQGASEQYF | TGTGCCAGCAGCCCGAGTCCGGTGGGACAGGGGGCCTCCGAGCAGTACTTC
NA | NA | TRBJ2-2 | TRBV2 | CASRLQGGSTGELFF | TGTGCCAGCAGGTTACAGGGGGGGAGCACCGGGGAGCTGTTTTTT
NA | TRBD2 | TRBJ2-4 | TRBV7-9 | CASSPSGTEKNIQYF | TGTGCCAGCAGCCCCAGCGGGACCGAAAAAAACATTCAGTACTTC
NA | TRBD2 | TRBJ2-1 | TRBV10-3 | CAISGLYGTSGRSSYNEQFF | TGTGCCATCAGTGGACTTTACGGGACTAGCGGGCGCAGCTCCTACAATGAGCAGTTCTTC
NA | TRBD1 | TRBJ1-5 | TRBV19 | CASSISPDRVSNQPQHF | TGTGCCAGTAGTATAAGCCCGGACAGGGTTAGCAATCAGCCCCAGCATTTT
NA | NA | TRBJ1-2 | TRBV7-9 | CASSSGRAPNGYTF | TGTGCCAGCAGCTCCGGCAGGGCTCCGAATGGCTACACCTTC
few | NA | TRBJ2-7 | TRBV4-2 | CASSQAGGLLASYEQYF | TGTGCCAGCAGCCAAGCGGGTGGCTTACTGGCGTCCTACGAGCAGTACTTC
NA | TRBD1 | TRBJ2-1 | TRBV2 | CASNGQAYNEQFF | TGTGCCAGCAATGGACAGGCCTACAATGAGCAGTTCTTC
once | NA | TRBJ1-4 | TRBV5-1 | CASSLGQGGEKLFF | TGCGCCAGCAGCTTGGGGCAGGGTGGTGAAAAACTGTTTTTT
NA | TRBD1 | TRBJ1-2 | TRBV5-1 | CASSLTGGQIYGYTF | TGCGCCAGCAGCTTGACAGGGGGCCAGATCTATGGCTACACCTTC
few | NA | TRBJ1-2 | TRBV25-1 | CATGGPENYGYTF | TGTGCCACCGGCGGGCCCGAGAACTATGGCTACACCTTC
NA | TRBD2 | TRBJ2-5 | TRBV7-6 | CASSLGLIAGTVETQYF | TGTGCCAGCAGCTTGGGTCTAATAGCGGGGACGGTAGAGACCCAGTACTTC
NA | TRBD1 | TRBJ2-1 | TRBV5-6 | CASSGTRDRIYNEQFF | TGTGCCAGCAGCGGCACCCGGGACAGAATCTACAATGAGCAGTTCTTC
NA | NA | TRBJ2-2 | TRBV7-3 | CASSPDGARPHPGGELFF | TGTGCCAGCAGCCCCGATGGTGCGAGGCCCCACCCCGGCGGGGAGCTGTTTTTT